A single sample gave rise to the 26 T cell receptor beta chains below, sequenced in a study of molecular identifiers for immune sequencing clone quantification. Each CDR3 protein is one row after TCRdb ran MiXCR on the PCR reads. In the table there are around 470,000 distinct CDR3 sequences, around 23% of which are singletons. Sample: naive CD8+ T cells from blood, with Jurkat cell RNA spiked in. Subset reported: FACS-sorted CD8+CD4-CCR7+CD45RA+ naive T cells. The receptors come from a human donor in good health. Some libraries in this study had Jurkat cell RNA spiked in.

This clonotype was seen at least ten times. The J gene is TRBJ2-5, the V gene TRBV27, with D perhaps assigned TRBD1 or TRBD2 (6 bases each). The germline gives CDR1 MNHEY, CDR2 SMNVEV (reference sequence). CDR3 length: 14 residues. With 7 bases removed from V and 7 bases from J, the gap between germline ends came to 19 bases. In nucleotides, the CDR3 is TGTGCCAGCACAGGAGGGGGGCCATCGGGGACCCAGTACTTC. This codes for CASTGGGPSGTQYF.

A few counts support this clonotype. The V gene is TRBV10-3, the J gene TRBJ2-2; D remains unclear. Trimming stripped 0 bases from V and 7 bases from J, with 0 bases between. The germline V gene encodes CDR1 ENHRY and CDR2 SYGVKD. CDR3 length equals 11 residues. CDR3 region: CAISESGELFF. CDR3 nucleotide sequence: TGTGCCATCAGTGAGTCCGGGGAGCTGTTTTTT.

This clonotype has a handful of counts. This chain connects TRBV20-1 to TRBJ1-5; D is perhaps TRBD1 (5 bases). The germline V gene encodes CDR1 DFQATT and CDR2 SNEGSKA (reference sequence). The germline V and J ends were trimmed by 0 bases and 0 bases, with 12 bases remaining between them. CDR3 size: 16 residues. CDR3 coding DNA: TGCAGTGCTAGAGATCTTGTCAGGGATAGCAATCAGCCCCAGCATTTT. It codes for CSARDLVRDSNQPQHF.

The chain combines TRBV19 with TRBJ2-2; D is uncertain. Trimming removed 3 bases at V and 1 base at J, with 12 bases between. Germline V lookup: CDR1 LNHDA, CDR2 SQIVND (reference sequence). The CDR3 extends over 16 amino acids. The CDR3 coding sequence is TGTGCCAGTAGTATCTGGGGTGGGCTGAACACCGGGGAGCTGTTTTTT. The encoded protein is CASSIWGGLNTGELFF.

The V call is TRBV28, the J call TRBJ2-7; 7 nucleotides agree with TRBD2. The V and J ends lost 10 bases and 3 bases, in that order; junction bases with no gene match: 12. This CDR3 contains 14 residues. Germline CDR1 and CDR2: MDHEN and SYDVKM. CDR3 amino acids: CATKTASGDYEQYF. For the CDR3, the DNA is TGTGCCACCAAAACCGCTAGCGGAGACTACGAGCAGTACTTC. The full variable domain, with the rest looked up from reference TRBV28 and TRBJ2-7, is DVKVTQSSRYLVKRTGEKVFLECVQDMDHENMFWYRQDPGLGLRLIYFSYDVKMKEKGDIPEGYSVSREKKERFSLILESASTNQTSMYLCATKTASGDYEQYFGPGTRLTVT.

There are a few counts of this clonotype. This chain joins TRBV9 and TRBJ1-1; D is ambiguous. CDR1 and CDR2 from the germline V gene are SGDLS and YYNGEE. The CDR3 spans 12 residues. V lost 3 bases, J lost 6 bases, and 9 bases lay in between. This CDR3 reads CASSGQDSEAFF. The CDR3 bases are TGTGCCAGCAGCGGGCAGGATTCTGAAGCTTTCTTT.

This clonotype came up many times. Its ends do not fully match the called genes, so a read error is possible. The chain combines TRBV7-3 with TRBJ2-3, with D possibly matching TRBD2 (6 bases). CDR1 and CDR2 (germline): SGHTA, FQGTGA. The CDR3 is 15 residues long. The CDR3 region is CASSLTGTSTDTQYF. CDR3 bases: TGTGCCAGCAGCCTAACGGGGACTAGCACAGATACGCAGTATTTT.

Remarks on this clonotype: This could be a read error, since a much larger clone is one nucleotide away. This chain connects TRBV12-3 or TRBV12-4 to TRBJ1-1; possible D gene TRBD1, 6 bases. The CDR3 is 12 residues long. The CDR3 sequence is CVSSPGVTEAFF. In DNA form, the CDR3 reads TGTGTCAGCAGTCCAGGGGTCACTGAAGCTTTCTTT.

This chain uses TRBV7-2 with TRBJ1-2; D unclear. V lost 4 bases and J lost 8, with 11 bases in between. The CDR3 sequence is 12 residues long. CDR1 and CDR2 from the germline V gene are SGHTA and FQGNSA. The CDR3 nucleotides read TGTGCCAGCAGCTCCTGGACCGCGGGCTACACCTTC. Translation gives CASSSWTAGYTF.

This clonotype was observed many times. The genes are TRBV13 and TRBJ2-7; D possibly corresponds to TRBD1 (5 bases). The germline gives CDR1 PRHDT, CDR2 FYEKMQ (reference sequence). This CDR3 is 13 amino acids long. V gave up 5 bases and J gave up 6 bases, with 14 bases separating them. The CDR3 sequence is CASSPRVPAEQYF. In DNA form, the CDR3 reads TGTGCCAGCAGCCCCAGGGTACCCGCCGAGCAGTACTTC.

In regard to this clonotype: A clone one base away is much larger, so this may be a read error. The V gene is TRBV6-6, the J gene TRBJ2-5; TRBD1 aligns across 8 bases. This CDR3 is built from 13 residues. V lost 4 bases and J lost 4; bases outside the gene matches: 2. The germline gives CDR1 MNHNY, CDR2 SVGAGI (reference sequence). This CDR3 is CASSWTGTETQYF. The CDR3 nucleotides read TGTGCCAGCAGTTGGACAGGGACAGAGACCCAGTACTTC.

Regarding this clonotype: Since a much larger clone is just one base distant, this may be a read error. V gene TRBV28 combines with J gene TRBJ2-3, with 8 bases matching TRBD1. This CDR3 has 15 residues. The germline V gene encodes CDR1 MDHEN and CDR2 SYDVKM. CDR3 nucleotide sequence: TGTGCCAGCAGTTTAGGGACAGGCCGCACAGATACGCGGTATTTT. Translated: CASSLGTGRTDTRYF.

The rearrangement joins TRBV30 to TRBJ2-7; 8 positions match TRBD1. CDR1 GTSNPN and CDR2 SVGIG come from the germline V gene (reference sequence). The CDR3 runs to 18 residues. Trimming at V came to 2 bases and at J to 7 bases, leaving 22 bases not matched to a gene. In nucleotides, the CDR3 is TGTGCCTGGAGTACACGGGACAGGTCTTATTTTACCTTTCGTGAGCAGTACTTC. It yields the protein CAWSTRDRSYFTFREQYF. Together with reference TRBV30 and TRBJ2-7, the CDR3 gives the full variable domain: SQTIHQWPATLVQPVGSPLSLECTVEGTSNPNLYWYRQAAGRGLQLLFYSVGIGQISSEVPQNLSASRPQDRQFILSSKKLLLSDSGFYLCAWSTRDRSYFTFREQYFGPGTRLTVT.

A note on this clonotype: At one end, the junction sequence differs from germline, possibly due to a read error. The chain joins TRBV20-1 to TRBJ2-7, with D perhaps given as TRBD1 or TRBD2 (5 bases each). The CDR3 is 14 amino acids. Germline V gene data show CDR1 as DFQATT and CDR2 as SNEGSKA (reference sequence). This chain's CDR3 is CSTRSGWMGYEQYF. The CDR3 nucleotides read TGCAGTACTAGATCAGGGTGGATGGGGTACGAGCAGTACTTC.

This clonotype has more than one count but fewer than ten. The V and J genes are TRBV20-1 and TRBJ2-7; D is ambiguous. The CDR3 sequence is 13 residues long. The germline CDR1 and CDR2 sequences are DFQATT and SNEGSKA (reference sequence). V was pared by 3 bases and J by 1 base, with 10 bases between. The CDR3 reads CSARASASYEQYF. CDR3 bases: TGCAGTGCTAGGGCGTCAGCTTCCTACGAGCAGTACTTC.

A few counts support this clonotype. The V gene is TRBV2, the J gene TRBJ2-3; 13 positions agree with TRBD2. The germline CDR1 and CDR2 sequences are SNHLY and FYNNEI. The CDR3 has 16 residues. V gave up 6 bases and J gave up 7 bases; unmatched junction bases: 10. This chain's CDR3 is CASRAGTSGILYTQYF. The CDR3 bases are TGTGCCAGCAGGGCCGGGACTAGCGGGATCCTCTATACGCAGTATTTT.

The chain is built from TRBV7-6 and TRBJ2-7; D is perhaps TRBD1 or TRBD2 (5 bases each). The CDR3 is made up of 16 amino acids. V lost 5 bases and J lost 3, with 20 bases in between. From germline, CDR1 is SGHVS and CDR2 FNYEAQ. DNA of the CDR3: TGTGCCAGCAGCCCAAGACGGGGACCCGGTGACTACGAGCAGTACTTC. Translation gives CASSPRRGPGDYEQYF.

This clonotype occurred many times. This chain's CDR3 is CASSFNSPAEAFF. The CDR3, as DNA: TGTGCCAGCAGTTTTAACAGTCCTGCTGAAGCTTTCTTT. The gene calls are TRBV12-3 or TRBV12-4 and TRBJ1-1; no firm D call. Trimming cost V 3 bases and J 6 bases, with 11 bases left between them. The CDR3 is made up of 13 amino acids.

Concerning this clonotype: No conserved phenylalanine or tryptophan ends this CDR3, so it is likely a read error. The CDR3 loop reads CSGTGNSIYEQYI. CDR3 bases: TGCAGCGGGACAGGGAATTCTATCTACGAGCAGTACATC. V and J are TRBV29-1 and TRBJ2-7; 8 positions match TRBD1. The CDR3 is 13 residues long. The ends lost 7 bases at V and 3 bases at J; junction bases unmatched: 8. Germline CDR1 is SQVTM and CDR2 is ANQGSEA.

This clonotype was detected a few times. This sequence joins TRBV6-5 and TRBJ2-2; D is unresolved. The CDR3 runs 14 residues. V lost 6 bases and J 3 bases, leaving 11 bases between the germline ends. The germline CDR1 and CDR2 sequences are MNHEY and SVGAGI. The chain's CDR3 is CASSKQAYTGELFF. As DNA, the CDR3 is TGTGCCAGCAGCAAACAAGCGTACACCGGGGAGCTGTTTTTT.

The chain has TRBV7-9 and TRBJ2-7; no clear D gene. The V gene lost 5 bases and the J gene lost 3 bases, with 11 bases spanning the gap. Germline V lookup: CDR1 SEHNR, CDR2 FQNEAQ (reference sequence). CDR3 length equals 13 residues. Here the CDR3 DNA reads TGTGCCAGCAGCGCGACTTCAAACTACGAGCAGTACTTC. Amino acid sequence: CASSATSNYEQYF.

Only a few counts were recorded for this clonotype. The chain employs TRBV6-5 and TRBJ2-7; D remains ambiguous. CDR3 length: 14 amino acids. Trimming stripped 4 bases from V and 1 base from J, with 11 bases between. Germline lookup yields CDR1 MNHEY and CDR2 SVGAGI. The CDR3 loop reads CASSWRIGSYEQYF. The CDR3 DNA sequence: TGTGCCAGCAGTTGGCGCATAGGGTCCTACGAGCAGTACTTC.

This chain links TRBV9 with TRBJ2-5; D call uncertain. The CDR3 contains 15 residues. Germline V gene sequence: CDR1 SGDLS, CDR2 YYNGEE. V lost 0 bases and J 5 bases, leaving 14 bases between the germline ends. The DNA of the CDR3 is TGTGCCAGCAGCGTAGGTGTCGCTGCGGAGGAGACCCAGTACTTC. It translates to CASSVGVAAEETQYF.

This chain joins TRBV9 and TRBJ2-7, with TRBD2 as a possible D gene (7 bases). Between the trimmed V and J ends, which lost 0 bases and 0 bases, there was a span of 10 bases. The CDR3 has 15 residues. CDR1 is SGDLS, CDR2 YYNGEE, per germline. The CDR3 nucleotides are TGTGCCAGCAGCGTAGAGGGGGGGAGCTCCTACGAGCAGTACTTC. This sequence encodes CASSVEGGSSYEQYF.

The J gene is TRBJ2-7, the V gene TRBV7-9, with 9 bases that match TRBD2. This CDR3 has 15 residues. Germline V CDR1 and CDR2: SEHNR, FQNEAQ (reference sequence). V gave up 6 bases and J gave up 3 bases; unmatched junction bases: 9. The CDR3 nucleotides are TGTGCCAGCAGGCCGGGTTTAGCGGGAGACTACGAGCAGTACTTC. It yields the protein CASRPGLAGDYEQYF. The whole variable domain, remainder taken from reference TRBV7-9 and TRBJ2-7, is DTGVSQNPRHKITKRGQNVTFRCDPISEHNRLYWYRQTLGQGPEFLTYFQNEAQLEKSRLLSDRFSAERPKGSFSTLEIQRTEQGDSAMYLCASRPGLAGDYEQYFGPGTRLTVT.

The sample holds a few counts of this clonotype. V is TRBV6-6 and J is TRBJ2-1; D tentatively reads TRBD1 or TRBD2 (5 bases each). Germline lookup yields CDR1 MNHNY and CDR2 SVGAGI (reference sequence). CDR3 size: 15 residues. The V end lost 6 bases, the J end lost 4 bases, and 16 bases lay between the germline ends. The CDR3 region has the DNA TGTGCCAGCAGCCGGGACGAGCCGGGGTACAATGAGCAGTTCTTC. Translation gives CASSRDEPGYNEQFF.